The clone carrying this T cell receptor beta chain was detected ten times or more. What it binds is unknown. The data originate from a study of T cells in Graves' hyperthyroidism and ophthalmopathy. General study points: A model of 13 V-J features distinguished ophthalmopathy from stable hyperthyroidism.

CDR1 and CDR2 (germline): SGHAT, FQNNGV. With 5 bases clipped from V and 3 bases from J, the junction kept 6 bases outside the gene matches. The CDR3 sequence is 14 residues long. Amplified TCR beta CDR3 regions came from RNA transcripts. TCR CDR3 underwent first-round RT-PCR with the HTBI primer set. TCRdb ran MiXCR on the multiplex PCR reads and lists one entry per CDR3 protein. This sample carries 300,000 or so distinct CDR3 sequences, 20% to 25% of them seen once, and the ten largest clones take over 45%. Diagnosis of hyperthyroidism was new in patients aged 18 to 65, and its duration was under 2 months.

The sequenced material came from blood. V gene TRBV11-2 combines with J gene TRBJ1-2; 7 bases agree with TRBD1. The source of this sequence is a woman between 45 and 65 years old with Graves' hyperthyroidism. The CDR3, as DNA: TGTGCCAGCAGCACGGGACAGAGCCACTATGGCTACACCTTC. Protein: CASSTGQSHYGYTF.